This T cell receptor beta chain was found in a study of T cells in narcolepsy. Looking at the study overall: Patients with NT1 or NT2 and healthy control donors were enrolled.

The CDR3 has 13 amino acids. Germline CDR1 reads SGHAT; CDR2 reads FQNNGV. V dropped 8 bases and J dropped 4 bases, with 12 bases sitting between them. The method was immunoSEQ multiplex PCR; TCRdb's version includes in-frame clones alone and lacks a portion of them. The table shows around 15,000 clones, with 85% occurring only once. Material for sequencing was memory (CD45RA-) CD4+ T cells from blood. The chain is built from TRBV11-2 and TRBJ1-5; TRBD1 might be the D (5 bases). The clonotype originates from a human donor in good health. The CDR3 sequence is CASDWGPNQPQHF. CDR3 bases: TGTGCCAGCGACTGGGGCCCTAATCAGCCCCAGCATTTT.